This TCR beta chain was sequenced in a study of CD8 T cells in ankylosing spondylitis. Points from the study as a whole: Clones tied to disease were said to be significantly enriched in matched ankylosing spondylitis synovial fluid. Apparently characteristic of ankylosing spondylitis blood was a TCR beta motif (eight highly homologous variants). Disease-linked clones were CD8+ and relatively rare in peripheral blood.

5'-RACE, quantitative and with molecular barcodes, yielded the TCR beta libraries. TCRdb recomputed calls from the 5' RACE reads with MiXCR, one row per CDR3 protein. The sample carries almost 250,000 distinct CDR3 sequences, approximately 30% recorded once. Remarks on this clonotype: Its antigen is unknown.

V lost 2 bases, J lost 5 bases, and 4 bases lay in between. Germline V gene data show CDR1 as SNHLY and CDR2 as FYNNEI. The length of the CDR3 is 13 residues. The sequencing sample was made of blood, either unsorted or a sorted T cell fraction (not recorded which). This receptor was identified in a male donor with ankylosing spondylitis or in good health (not recorded which). The chain uses TRBV2 and TRBJ1-6; the D is unclear. The CDR3 loop reads CASSEQDNSPLHF. The CDR3 region has the DNA TGTGCCAGCAGTGAACAGGATAATTCACCCCTCCACTTT.